These 30 T cell receptor beta chains originate from one sample sequenced in a study of T cells in women clearing cervical HPV infection. Clones were sequenced by immunoSEQ multiplex PCR, and TCRdb holds only the in-frame ones, with some missing. Its table records around 22,000 clones. The sample comprised blood buffy coat. Receptor source: a woman aged 18 to 75 with a cervical HPV16 infection that either progressed to CIN3+ or cleared (not recorded which).

The CDR3 is CASSLDSYRGIYEQYF. The CDR3 DNA, read in part, is TGCGCCAGCAGCTTGGATTCATACAGGGGGATATACGAG. This chain joins TRBV5-1 and TRBJ2-7; TRBD1 matches 8 bases. The observed sequence ends 3 residues before the CDR3 terminus, with the missing tail filled in from the germline J gene. With V trimmed by 0 bases and J by 4 bases, 9 bases remained unmatched. Germline CDR1 and CDR2: SGHRS and YFSETQ. The CDR3 consists of 16 residues.

Turning to this clone: The read ends 3 residues shy of where the CDR3 ends; the end is completed using the germline J gene. The rearrangement uses TRBV4-2 and TRBJ2-4; D remains ambiguous. The length of the CDR3 is 15 residues. V was clipped by 5 bases and J by 0 bases, with 11 bases between them. Per the germline V gene, CDR1 is LGHNA and CDR2 is YNFKEQ. CDR3 protein: CASSATTLAKNIQYF. Partial CDR3 DNA: TGTGCCAGCAGCGCAACTACTTTAGCCAAAAACATT.

Concerning this clone itself: The read terminates 3 residues ahead of where the CDR3 ends, so the germline J gene completes it. This sequence joins TRBV7-9 and TRBJ2-2, with a tentative D call TRBD2 (5 bases). In germline, CDR1 is SEHNR, CDR2 FQNEAQ (reference sequence). V gave up 1 base and J gave up 7 bases, with 13 bases separating them. This CDR3 contains 15 residues. This CDR3 reads CASSLGPSRIGELFF. The part of the CDR3 DNA that was read is TGTGCCAGCAGCTTAGGTCCTAGCCGGATCGGGGAG. Based on the CDR3 plus reference TRBV7-9 and TRBJ2-2, the full variable domain is DTGVSQNPRHKITKRGQNVTFRCDPISEHNRLYWYRQTLGQGPEFLTYFQNEAQLEKSRLLSDRFSAERPKGSFSTLEIQRTEQGDSAMYLCASSLGPSRIGELFFGEGSRLTVL.

About this clone itself: Read coverage stops 3 residues before the CDR3 terminus; the germline J gene supplies the remainder. The gene calls are TRBV12-5 and TRBJ1-4; the D gene is possibly TRBD1 (5 bases). From germline, CDR1 is LGHNT and CDR2 FRNRAP. The ends were cut back, 6 bases at V and 2 bases at J, with 10 bases in the middle. The CDR3 totals 14 residues. The CDR3 spells CASGEGSTNEKLFF. The covered CDR3 bases are TGTGCTAGTGGCGAGGGGTCCACTAATGAAAAA.

Remarks on this clone: Read coverage stops 3 residues before the CDR3 terminus; the germline J gene supplies the remainder. V gene TRBV29-1 combines with J gene TRBJ1-5, with TRBD1 matching over 8 bases. CDR3 length equals 15 residues. Germline trimming cut 4 bases from V and 4 bases from J; bases unmatched to any gene: 9. CDR1 SQVTM and CDR2 ANQGSEA come from the germline V gene. The sequenced CDR3 bases are TGCAGCGTTGGTTCGGGGACAGGTGAAAATCAGCCC. The encoded protein is CSVGSGTGENQP. The whole CDR3 region reads CSVGSGTGENQPQHF.

As to this clone: The read comes to an end 3 residues before the CDR3 does, leaving the germline J gene to fill in the end. This chain links TRBV7-2 with TRBJ2-7; 7 nucleotides line up with TRBD2. This CDR3 spans 15 amino acids. The ends lost 5 bases at V and 4 bases at J; junction bases unmatched: 11. The germline V gene has CDR1 SGHTA and CDR2 FQGNSA. The part of the CDR3 DNA that was read is TGTGCCAGCAGCCTAAGGACCCCGGGGGGATACGAG. Translation gives CASSLRTPGGYE. The full CDR3 reads CASSLRTPGGYEQYF.

On this clone itself: From the germline J gene comes the end of the CDR3, since the read stops 3 residues before it. This chain links TRBV20-1 with TRBJ1-5; D possibly corresponds to TRBD1 (6 bases). The length of the CDR3 is 12 residues. Germline assignment: CDR1 DFQATT and CDR2 SNEGSKA (reference sequence). Trimming stripped 6 bases from V and 9 bases from J, with 15 bases between. Partial CDR3 DNA: TGCAGTGCCCGGCTAGGGGGAGCGCCC. Translating it yields CSARLGGAP. The entire CDR3 sequence reads CSARLGGAPQHF.

Regarding this clone: The read ends 3 residues early relative to the CDR3; the germline J gene fills the gap. The chain uses TRBV20-1 and TRBJ1-2; possible D gene TRBD1, 5 bases. Germline V CDR1 and CDR2: DFQATT, SNEGSKA (reference sequence). This CDR3 spans 13 amino acids. The germline V and J ends were trimmed by 5 bases and 4 bases, with 14 bases remaining between them. The sequenced part of the CDR3 DNA is TGCAGTGCTTTCGGGGGTACTTCCTATGGC. Translated: CSAFGGTSYG. The CDR3, in full, reads CSAFGGTSYGYTF.

Comments on this clone: Read sequence stops 3 residues before the CDR3 end, and the germline J gene provides the missing end. The V call is TRBV6-1, the J call TRBJ2-7; tentatively, D is TRBD2 (5 bases). Trimming took off 4 bases at V and 2 bases at J, with 9 bases between the two ends. Looked up from germline, CDR1 is MNHNS and CDR2 is SASEGT. CDR3 length: 13 residues. CDR3 loop: CASSGGPAYEQYF. CDR3 DNA (partial): TGTGCCAGCAGTGGAGGGCCCGCCTACGAG.

As to this clone: The read ends 3 residues before the CDR3 terminus; that terminus is restored from the germline J gene. V gene TRBV7-2 combines with J gene TRBJ1-1; D possibly corresponds to TRBD1 (5 bases). The CDR3 is 14 residues long. V was trimmed by 5 bases and J by 3 bases, leaving 13 bases between them. The V gene's germline CDR1 is SGHTA and CDR2 FQGNSA. This CDR3 is CASSLQGGDTEAFF. The part of the CDR3 DNA that was read is TGTGCCAGCAGCCTCCAGGGAGGCGACACTGAA.

For this clone: One junction end disagrees with the germline gene, perhaps due to a read error. Sequencing ends 3 residues short of the CDR3 end; the germline J gene provides the rest. V gene TRBV4-2 combines with J gene TRBJ1-2; D is perhaps TRBD1 (6 bases). CDR1 and CDR2 (germline): LGHNA, YNFKEQ. The CDR3 spans 15 residues. CDR3 bases read: TGCGCCAGCAGCCAAGACGACAGGAACCCCTATGGC. Protein: CASSQDDRNPYG. The full CDR3 reads CASSQDDRNPYGYTF.

In regard to this clone: At one of its ends the junction is not consistent with the germline gene, which may arise from a read error. The CDR3 end falls 3 residues outside the read, so it is completed with the germline J gene. Additional DNA sequences in this sample encode the identical CDR3. J is TRBJ1-1 and V is TRBV20-1, with D possibly TRBD1 on 5 matching bases. The germline CDR1 and CDR2 sequences are DFQATT and SNEGSKA (reference sequence). The CDR3 runs 13 residues. CDR3 amino acids: CSAKITKGSEAFF. The sequenced part of the CDR3 DNA is TGCAGTGCTAAGATTACAAAGGGGTCTGAG.

Concerning this clone itself: The CDR3 goes on 3 residues after the read ends, and that part is filled in from the germline J gene. The chain uses TRBV10-3 and TRBJ2-7; 12 bases match TRBD2. CDR1 ENHRY and CDR2 SYGVKD come from the germline V gene. V was clipped by 8 bases and J by 4 bases; unmatched bases: 9. This CDR3 is built from 15 residues. CDR3 in amino acids: CAIGERLAGEYEQYF. The CDR3 DNA, read in part, is TGTGCCATCGGGGAGAGACTAGCGGGGGAGTACGAG.

To note about this clone: The read stops 3 residues short of the end of the CDR3; the missing end is completed from the germline J gene. The chain is built from TRBV2 and TRBJ1-2, with D maybe TRBD1 (6 bases). The CDR3 contains 14 residues. Germline values: CDR1 SNHLY, CDR2 FYNNEI. The sequenced part of the CDR3 DNA is TGTGCCAGCAGTGGCCAGGGCGGGGGCAGTGAC. Amino acid sequence: CASSGQGGGSD. The full CDR3 sequence reads CASSGQGGGSDYTF.

Note on this clone: Read data end 3 residues before the CDR3 end; the end is taken from the germline J gene. This sequence joins TRBV6-2 or TRBV6-3 and TRBJ1-6; the match to TRBD1 covers 7 bases. Germline assignment: CDR1 MNHEY and CDR2 SVGEGT. This CDR3 region has 16 residues. Unmatched junction bases numbered 5, after V lost 6 bases and J lost 0 bases. The CDR3 bases that were read are TGTGCCAGCAGCCCGGGACAGAGCTCCTATAATTCACCC. It specifies CASSPGQSSYNSP. The entire CDR3 is CASSPGQSSYNSPLHF.

A note on this clone: Coverage ceases 3 residues before the CDR3 finishes, and the germline J gene fills in the end. The V call is TRBV19, the J call TRBJ2-5; D is unclear. V was pared by 0 bases and J by 2 bases, with 7 bases between. The V gene's germline CDR1 is LNHDA and CDR2 SQIVND (reference sequence). The CDR3 is made up of 14 amino acids. The chain's CDR3 is CASSIDPVQETQYF. The CDR3 DNA, read in part, is TGTGCCAGTAGTATAGATCCGGTTCAAGAGACC.

Remarks on this clone: Coverage ceases 3 residues before the CDR3 finishes, and the germline J gene fills in the end. The chain has TRBV20-1 and TRBJ2-3; D may be TRBD1 (5 bases). CDR1 and CDR2 (germline): DFQATT, SNEGSKA (reference sequence). The CDR3 spans 14 residues. Incomplete CDR3 DNA: TGCAGTGCCACCAAACCAGGGATAGAAGAGACG. It is translated as CSATKPGIEET. The whole CDR3 protein reads CSATKPGIEETQYF.

The sequenced part of the CDR3 DNA is TGTGCCAGCAATGACAAGCGGGGAACAGATACG. Protein: CASNDKRGTDT. The entire CDR3 sequence reads CASNDKRGTDTQYF. This chain links TRBV5-4 with TRBJ2-3, with 7 bases identical to TRBD2. The CDR3 extends 3 residues past the end of the read, so its final part is completed from the germline J gene. The CDR3 is 14 amino acids. V gave up 6 bases and J gave up 3 bases; unmatched junction bases: 7. Germline V gene sequence: CDR1 SGHNT, CDR2 YYREEE (reference sequence).

With regard to this clone: The read finishes 3 residues shy of the CDR3 end, and the germline J gene is used to complete it. This chain joins TRBV19 and TRBJ2-4; D may be TRBD1 (6 bases). The V gene's germline CDR1 is LNHDA and CDR2 SQIVND (reference sequence). This CDR3 has 16 residues. The DNA read from the CDR3 is TGTGCCAGTAGTAGGAGCTCACAGGGAACAATCAGTGGT. Translating gives CASSRSSQGTISG. The complete CDR3 sequence is CASSRSSQGTISGQYF.

As regards this clone: The sequence runs out 3 residues before the end of the CDR3; the remainder is reconstructed from the germline J gene. The gene calls are TRBV29-1 and TRBJ2-2, with 11 bases lining up with TRBD1. Germline V CDR1 and CDR2: SQVTM, ANQGSEA. With 6 bases clipped from V and 7 bases from J, the junction kept 7 bases outside the gene matches. CDR3 length: 14 amino acids. The CDR3 DNA, read in part, is TGCAGCGTGGTCGGACAGGGGGCTAGCGGGGAG. It translates to CSVVGQGASGE. The full CDR3 protein is CSVVGQGASGELFF.

A note on this clone: The read ends 3 residues before the CDR3 terminus; that terminus is restored from the germline J gene. This chain joins TRBV7-9 and TRBJ1-2; maybe TRBD1 (5 bases). V dropped 1 base and J dropped 5 bases, with 8 bases sitting between them. Germline-derived CDR1 and CDR2 are SEHNR and FQNEAQ (reference sequence). The CDR3 is made up of 13 amino acids. CDR3 loop: CASSLGGEYGYTF. The sequenced part of the CDR3 DNA is TGTGCCAGCAGCTTAGGGGGGGAGTATGGC.

In regard to this clone: The read finishes 3 residues shy of the CDR3 end, and the germline J gene is used to complete it. This chain links TRBV5-1 with TRBJ2-3; 11 bases fit TRBD2. CDR3 length: 17 amino acids. Trimming removed 0 bases from V and 2 bases from J; junction bases left unmatched: 5. The V gene's germline CDR1 is SGHRS and CDR2 YFSETQ. CDR3 DNA (partial): TGCGCCAGCAGCTTGGGGTTGACTAGCGGGAACACAGATACG. Protein product: CASSLGLTSGNTDT. The full CDR3 protein is CASSLGLTSGNTDTQYF.

Concerning this clone itself: The read comes to an end 3 residues before the CDR3 does, leaving the germline J gene to fill in the end. V and J are TRBV12-3 or TRBV12-4 and TRBJ2-3, with 13 bases lining up with TRBD2. The CDR3 runs 16 residues. The covered CDR3 bases are TGTGCCAGCAGCAAGAGGACTAGCGGGGGTTCGGAGACG. Residues: CASSKRTSGGSET. The whole CDR3 protein reads CASSKRTSGGSETQYF.

Turning to this clone: The read finishes 3 residues shy of the CDR3 end, and the germline J gene is used to complete it. The chain uses TRBV7-3 and TRBJ2-3; 8 nucleotides match TRBD2. J was trimmed by 5 bases and V by 0 bases; bases with no gene match: 4. There are 15 residues in the CDR3. Germline V gives CDR1 SGHTA, CDR2 FQGTGA. CDR3 DNA (partial): TGTGCCAGCAGCTTAACCGGGACTAGTATAGATACG. Amino acids: CASSLTGTSIDT. The complete CDR3 reads CASSLTGTSIDTQYF.

CDR3 in amino acids: CASRNRYAQASYNEQFF. Partial CDR3 DNA: TGCGCCAGCAGAAACCGATATGCCCAAGCCTCCTACAATGAG. The V call is TRBV4-1, the J call TRBJ2-1; the D is unclear. The CDR3 end falls 3 residues outside the read, so it is completed with the germline J gene. V lost 6 bases to trimming and J lost 0 bases, with 18 bases between them. Germline CDR1 is MGHRA and CDR2 is YSYEKL. This CDR3 comprises 17 residues.

CDR3 sequence reads: CASSEEEGASSPLFF. Incomplete CDR3 DNA: TGTGCCAGCAGTGAGGAGGAGGGGGCTAGTTCACCA. The chain combines TRBV2 with TRBJ1-4; 7 bases are shared with TRBD1. The CDR3 extends 3 residues past the end of the read, so its final part is completed from the germline J gene. The CDR3 consists of 15 residues. Germline CDR1 SNHLY, CDR2 FYNNEI.

Concerning this clone itself: The read falls 3 residues short of the CDR3 end, and the missing part is taken from the germline J gene. The chain recombines TRBV7-9 with TRBJ1-5; possible D gene TRBD1, 5 bases. Between the trimmed V and J ends, which lost 5 bases and 9 bases, there was a span of 14 bases. CDR1 is SEHNR and CDR2 is FQNEAQ in the germline V gene (reference sequence). The CDR3 is 13 residues long. CDR3: CASSQGPGGPQHF. The covered CDR3 bases are TGTGCCAGCAGCCAAGGCCCCGGGGGGCCC.

Regarding this clone: The CDR3 end lies 3 residues beyond the end of the read and is filled in from the germline J gene. V gene TRBV6-2 or TRBV6-3 combines with J gene TRBJ1-2, with 9 bases aligning to TRBD1. Germline assignment: CDR1 MNHEY and CDR2 SVGEGT. The CDR3 length is 17 residues. This CDR3 reads CASSYWPGQGSYNDYTF. Partial CDR3 DNA: TGTGCCAGCAGTTACTGGCCGGGACAGGGATCCTACAATGAC.

Comments on this clone: The missing CDR3 end, 3 residues past where the read stops, is filled in from the germline J gene. This chain joins TRBV12-3 or TRBV12-4 and TRBJ2-1; D gene ambiguous. V lost 7 bases and J lost 9, with 13 bases in between. The CDR3 is 12 residues long. The CDR3 spells CASTLATAEQFF. The CDR3 bases that were read are TGTGCCAGCACCCTCGCCACAGCTGAG.

With respect to this clone: The read terminates 3 residues before the CDR3 end, so the remaining end is supplied by the germline J gene. The chain uses TRBV6-4 and TRBJ1-6; the D gene is possibly TRBD1 (5 bases). CDR1 is MRHNA, CDR2 SNTAGT, per germline. V was cut by 6 bases and J by 5 bases, with 11 bases left in between. The CDR3 runs to 14 residues. The CDR3 here is CASRPQGDNSPLHF. CDR3 DNA (partial): TGTGCCAGCAGGCCTCAGGGAGATAATTCACCC.